These 16 T cell receptor beta chains originate from one sample sequenced in a study of cytomegalovirus exposure and HLA in healthy donors. It was with 60 Vbeta and 13 Jbeta primers that the PCR ran. Measured with immunoSEQ multiplex PCR; TCRdb has only the in-frame clones, and not every one. This table holds about 180,000 clones, 72% found once. The specimen was PBMCs. These receptors were obtained from a human donor in good health.

V is TRBV6-1 and J is TRBJ1-2, with D unresolved. This CDR3 is 14 amino acids long. Germline CDR1 is MNHNS and CDR2 is SASEGT. V was clipped by 7 bases and J by 2 bases, with 14 bases between them. The CDR3 spells CASNLLGSNYGYTF. The CDR3 DNA is TGTGCCAGCAACCTCCTCGGGTCCAACTATGGCTACACCTTC.

The CDR3 reads CASSVQGRYEQYF. In DNA, the CDR3 is TGTGCCAGCAGTGTCCAGGGGCGGTACGAGCAGTACTTC. The chain links TRBV6-1 to TRBJ2-7, with a possible D match to TRBD1 (6 bases). The germline V gene encodes CDR1 MNHNS and CDR2 SASEGT. V gave up 4 bases and J gave up 4 bases, with 11 bases separating them. The CDR3 has 13 amino acids.

This chain links TRBV5-4 with TRBJ1-2; possible D gene TRBD1, 6 bases. CDR1 and CDR2 from the germline V gene are SGHNT and YYREEE (reference sequence). The V gene lost 2 bases and the J gene lost 7 bases, with 15 bases spanning the gap. The CDR3 runs 14 residues. The CDR3 spells CASSFLGGSVGYTF. The CDR3 region has the DNA TGTGCCAGCAGCTTCCTTGGGGGCTCTGTTGGCTACACCTTC.

The J gene is TRBJ2-7, the V gene TRBV6-1; 9 bases are a match to TRBD1. V lost 6 bases to trimming and J lost 9 bases; unmatched junction nucleotides: 12. Per germline, CDR1 MNHNS and CDR2 SASEGT. CDR3 length equals 14 residues. CDR3 sequence reads: CASSNRDRAWGQYF. The CDR3 DNA reads TGTGCCAGCAGCAACCGGGACAGGGCCTGGGGGCAGTACTTC.

The chain combines TRBV9 with TRBJ1-1, with 9 bases matching TRBD1. Germline assignment: CDR1 SGDLS and CDR2 YYNGEE. Unmatched junction bases numbered 8, after V lost 0 bases and J lost 2 bases. The CDR3 covers 17 residues. This chain's CDR3 is CASSVGLTGGVNTEAFF. The CDR3, as DNA: TGTGCCAGCAGCGTAGGTCTAACAGGGGGCGTAAACACTGAAGCTTTCTTT. The full variable domain, completed using reference TRBV9 and TRBJ1-1, is DSGVTQTPKHLITATGQRVTLRCSPRSGDLSVYWYQQSLDQGLQFLIQYYNGEERAKGNILERFSAQQFPDLHSELNLSSLELGDSALYFCASSVGLTGGVNTEAFFGQGTRLTVV.

The chain couples TRBV23-1 to TRBJ2-7; TRBD2 is a possible D gene (6 bases). TRBV23-1 is known as an ORF, though its function is uncertain. This CDR3 contains 13 residues. Trimming removed 0 bases from V and 4 bases from J, with 7 bases in between. The CDR3 reads CASSQSEGYEQYF. CDR3 DNA sequence: TGCGCCAGCAGTCAATCGGAGGGATACGAGCAGTACTTC.

V usage is TRBV27 and J usage is TRBJ1-1; D gene ambiguous. Germline CDR1 is MNHEY and CDR2 is SMNVEV (reference sequence). The V end lost 2 bases, the J end lost 4 bases, and 8 bases lay between the germline ends. This CDR3 has 13 amino acids. CDR3: CASSLTGSTEAFF. Here the CDR3 DNA reads TGTGCCAGCAGTTTAACGGGGTCCACTGAAGCTTTCTTT.

The CDR3: CASSQDPRTSGGTYQETQYF. The CDR3 nucleotides are TGTGCCAGCAGCCAGGACCCTCGGACTAGCGGGGGAACTTACCAAGAGACCCAGTACTTC. The rearrangement joins TRBV4-2 to TRBJ2-5, with 13 positions matching TRBD2. The CDR3 covers 20 residues. V lost 3 bases to trimming and J lost 0 bases; unmatched junction nucleotides: 13. Germline V CDR1 and CDR2: LGHNA, YNFKEQ.

CDR3 sequence: CASSPLQGVQDGYTF. Here the CDR3 DNA reads TGTGCCAGCTCACCACTTCAGGGGGTCCAGGATGGCTACACCTTC. V is TRBV18 and J is TRBJ1-2; 7 bases align to TRBD1. Germline assignment: CDR1 KGHSH and CDR2 LQKENI. V trimming: 1 base; J trimming: 6 bases; junction bases outside the gene matches: 8. CDR3 size: 15 residues.

The chain is built from TRBV5-1 and TRBJ1-5; maybe TRBD1 (6 bases). The germline gives CDR1 SGHRS, CDR2 YFSETQ. This CDR3 is built from 16 residues. V lost 0 bases and J 3 bases, leaving 13 bases between the germline ends. The DNA of the CDR3 is TGCGCCAGCAGCTTGGTCCCAGGGGATAACAATCAGCCCCAGCATTTT. It yields the protein CASSLVPGDNNQPQHF.

This clone was seen a few times. This chain links TRBV19 with TRBJ2-2; the D gene is possibly TRBD1 (5 bases). The ends were cut back, 7 bases at V and 5 bases at J, with 17 bases in the middle. The V gene's germline CDR1 is LNHDA and CDR2 SQIVND (reference sequence). This CDR3 region has 15 residues. The CDR3 is CASTLRGIGTGELFF. DNA for the CDR3: TGTGCCAGTACCCTTAGGGGTATCGGGACCGGGGAGCTGTTTTTT.

The V and J genes are TRBV4-3 and TRBJ1-5; TRBD1 is a possible D gene (5 bases). Germline assignment: CDR1 LGHNA and CDR2 YSLEER. The CDR3 is made up of 17 amino acids. V was pared by 3 bases and J by 0 bases, with 15 bases between. CDR3 residues: CASSQGQRRHSNQPQHF. The CDR3 nucleotides read TGCGCCAGCAGCCAGGGGCAGCGTAGGCATAGCAATCAGCCCCAGCATTTT.

In this sample, this clone turned up a few times. The rearrangement uses TRBV4-1 and TRBJ2-1; maybe TRBD1 (6 bases). The V gene lost 4 bases and the J gene lost 4 bases, with 20 bases spanning the gap. Per the germline V gene, CDR1 is MGHRA and CDR2 is YSYEKL. The CDR3 length is 17 residues. CDR3: CASSPRTGLLSYNEQFF. The CDR3, as DNA: TGCGCCAGCAGCCCGCGAACAGGGCTACTTTCTTACAATGAGCAGTTCTTC.

This rearrangement joins TRBV4-3 to TRBJ1-2; no clear D. The CDR3 is 14 residues long. V was cut by 0 bases and J by 5 bases, with 10 bases left in between. The germline V gene has CDR1 LGHNA and CDR2 YSLEER. The CDR3 DNA follows: TGCGCCAGCAGCCAAGATACACGGGTATATGGCTACACCTTC. Encoded protein: CASSQDTRVYGYTF.

Only a few counts were recorded for this clone. The chain links TRBV28 to TRBJ1-2; D is undetermined. The V end lost 5 bases, the J end lost 4 bases, and 8 bases lay between the germline ends. The CDR3 runs 12 residues. Per the germline V gene, CDR1 is MDHEN and CDR2 is SYDVKM. The CDR3 protein is CASSSGPYGYTF. The CDR3 DNA is TGTGCCAGCAGTAGTGGGCCCTATGGCTACACCTTC.

The V gene is TRBV7-9, the J gene TRBJ1-2; D unresolved. The germline V gene encodes CDR1 SEHNR and CDR2 FQNEAQ (reference sequence). The ends were cut back, 4 bases at V and 2 bases at J, with 14 bases in the middle. CDR3 size: 15 residues. The CDR3 sequence is CASSSPSAVNYGYTF. CDR3 DNA: TGTGCCAGCAGCTCCCCCTCCGCAGTAAACTATGGCTACACCTTC.